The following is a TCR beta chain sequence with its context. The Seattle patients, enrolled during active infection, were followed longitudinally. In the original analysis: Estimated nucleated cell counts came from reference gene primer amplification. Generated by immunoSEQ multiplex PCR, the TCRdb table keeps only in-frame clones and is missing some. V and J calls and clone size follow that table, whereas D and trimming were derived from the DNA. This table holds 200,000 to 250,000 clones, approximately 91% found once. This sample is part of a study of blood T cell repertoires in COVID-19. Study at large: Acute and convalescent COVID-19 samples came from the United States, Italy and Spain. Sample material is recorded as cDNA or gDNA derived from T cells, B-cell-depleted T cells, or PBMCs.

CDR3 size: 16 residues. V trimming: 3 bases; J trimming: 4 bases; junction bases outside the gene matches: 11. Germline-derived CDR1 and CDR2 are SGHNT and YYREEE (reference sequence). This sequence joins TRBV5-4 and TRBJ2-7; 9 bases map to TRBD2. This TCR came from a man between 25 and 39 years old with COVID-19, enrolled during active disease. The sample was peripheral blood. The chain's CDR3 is CASSWGGGSGGYEQYF. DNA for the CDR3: TGTGCCAGCAGCTGGGGAGGGGGTAGCGGGGGTTACGAGCAGTACTTC.